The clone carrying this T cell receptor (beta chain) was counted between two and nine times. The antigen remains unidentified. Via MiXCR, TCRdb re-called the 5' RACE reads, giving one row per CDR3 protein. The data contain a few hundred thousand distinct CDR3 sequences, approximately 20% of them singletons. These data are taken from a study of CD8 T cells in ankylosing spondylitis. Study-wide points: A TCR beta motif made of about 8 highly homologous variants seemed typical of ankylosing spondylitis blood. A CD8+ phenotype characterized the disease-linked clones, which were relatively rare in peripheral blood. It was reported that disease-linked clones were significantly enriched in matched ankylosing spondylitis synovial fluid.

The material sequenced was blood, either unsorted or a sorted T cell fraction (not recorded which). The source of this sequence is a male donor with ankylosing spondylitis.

In DNA form, the CDR3 reads TGTGCCAGCAGGCACGGGGGGGAGGGAGACCAAGAGACCCAGTACTTC. It encodes CASRHGGEGDQETQYF. V and J are TRBV6-1 and TRBJ2-5; the match to TRBD2 covers 8 bases. Germline CDR1 reads MNHNS; CDR2 reads SASEGT. After removal of 6 bases from V and 0 bases from J, the junction contained 9 bases not matched to a gene. The CDR3 is 16 amino acids.